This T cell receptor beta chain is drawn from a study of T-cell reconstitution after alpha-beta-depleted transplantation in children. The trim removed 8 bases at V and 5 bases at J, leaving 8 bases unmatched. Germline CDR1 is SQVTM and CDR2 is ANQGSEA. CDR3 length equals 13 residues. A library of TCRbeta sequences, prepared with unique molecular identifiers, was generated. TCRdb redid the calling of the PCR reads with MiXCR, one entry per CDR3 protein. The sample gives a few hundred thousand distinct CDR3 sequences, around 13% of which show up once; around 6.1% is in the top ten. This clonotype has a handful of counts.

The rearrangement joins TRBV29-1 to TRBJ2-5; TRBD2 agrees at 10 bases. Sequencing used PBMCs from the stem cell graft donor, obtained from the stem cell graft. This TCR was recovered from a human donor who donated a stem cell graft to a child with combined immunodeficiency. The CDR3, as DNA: TGCAGCTGTCTAGCGGGGGCTGTCGAGACCCAGTACTTC. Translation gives CSCLAGAVETQYF.